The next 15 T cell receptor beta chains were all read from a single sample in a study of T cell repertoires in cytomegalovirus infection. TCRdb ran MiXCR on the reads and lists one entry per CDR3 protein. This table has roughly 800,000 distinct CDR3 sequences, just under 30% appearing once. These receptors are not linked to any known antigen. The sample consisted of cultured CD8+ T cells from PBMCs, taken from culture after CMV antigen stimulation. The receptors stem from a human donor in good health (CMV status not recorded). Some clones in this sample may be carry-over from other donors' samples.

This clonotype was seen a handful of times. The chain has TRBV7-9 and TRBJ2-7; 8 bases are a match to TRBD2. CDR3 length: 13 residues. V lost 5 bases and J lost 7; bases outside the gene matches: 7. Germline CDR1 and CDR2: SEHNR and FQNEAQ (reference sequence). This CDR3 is CASSPRGGREQYV. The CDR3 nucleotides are TGTGCCAGCAGCCCCCGCGGGGGGCGGGAGCAGTACGTC.

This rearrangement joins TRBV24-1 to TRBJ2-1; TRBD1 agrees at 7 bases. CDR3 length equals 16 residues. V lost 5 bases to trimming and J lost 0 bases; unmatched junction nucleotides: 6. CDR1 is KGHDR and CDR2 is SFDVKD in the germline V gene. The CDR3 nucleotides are TGTGCCACCAGTGGGGACAGTTCATACTCCTACAATGAGCAGTTCTTC. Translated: CATSGDSSYSYNEQFF.

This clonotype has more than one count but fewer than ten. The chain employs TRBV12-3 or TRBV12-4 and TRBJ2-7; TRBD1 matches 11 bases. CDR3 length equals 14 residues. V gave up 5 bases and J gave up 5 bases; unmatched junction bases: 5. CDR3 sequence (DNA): TGTGCCAGCAGTACGGGACAGGGGGTGGACGAGCAGTACTTC. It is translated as CASSTGQGVDEQYF.

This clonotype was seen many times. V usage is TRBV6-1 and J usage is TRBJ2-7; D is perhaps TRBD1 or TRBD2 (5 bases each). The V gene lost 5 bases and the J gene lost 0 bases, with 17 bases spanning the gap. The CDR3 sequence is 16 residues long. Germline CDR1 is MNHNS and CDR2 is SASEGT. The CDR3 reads CASSLYPGASSYEQYF. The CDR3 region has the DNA TGTGCCAGCAGTTTATACCCCGGGGCAAGCTCCTACGAGCAGTACTTC.

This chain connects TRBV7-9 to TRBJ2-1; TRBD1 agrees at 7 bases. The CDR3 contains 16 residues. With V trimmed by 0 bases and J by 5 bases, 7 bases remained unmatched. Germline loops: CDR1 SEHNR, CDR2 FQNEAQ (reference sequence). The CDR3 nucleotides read TGTGCCAGCAGCTTAGCGTATACAGGGGTGGACAATGAGCAGTTCTTC. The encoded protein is CASSLAYTGVDNEQFF. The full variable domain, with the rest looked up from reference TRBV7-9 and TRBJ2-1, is DTGVSQNPRHKITKRGQNVTFRCDPISEHNRLYWYRQTLGQGPEFLTYFQNEAQLEKSRLLSDRFSAERPKGSFSTLEIQRTEQGDSAMYLCASSLAYTGVDNEQFFGPGTRLTVL.

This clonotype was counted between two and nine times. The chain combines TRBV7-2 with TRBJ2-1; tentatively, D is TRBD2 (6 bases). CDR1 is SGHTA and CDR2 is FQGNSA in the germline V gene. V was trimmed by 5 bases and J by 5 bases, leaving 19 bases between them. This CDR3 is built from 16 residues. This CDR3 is CASSPPGRGGHNEQFF. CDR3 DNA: TGTGCCAGCAGCCCACCTGGTCGGGGAGGTCACAATGAGCAGTTCTTC.

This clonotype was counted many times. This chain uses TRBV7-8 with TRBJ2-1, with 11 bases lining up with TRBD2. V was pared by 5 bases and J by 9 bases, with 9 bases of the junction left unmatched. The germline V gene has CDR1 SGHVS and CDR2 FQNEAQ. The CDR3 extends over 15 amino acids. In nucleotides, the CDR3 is TGTGCCAGCAGCAAAGGGGGACTAGCGGCCTTTGAGCAGTTCTTC. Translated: CASSKGGLAAFEQFF.

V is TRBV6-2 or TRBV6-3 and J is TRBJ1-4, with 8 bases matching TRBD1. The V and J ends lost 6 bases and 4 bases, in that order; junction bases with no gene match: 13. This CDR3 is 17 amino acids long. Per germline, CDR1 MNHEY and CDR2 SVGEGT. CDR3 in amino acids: CASSSLLVDRDNEKLFF. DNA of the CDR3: TGTGCCAGCAGCAGCCTTCTGGTGGACAGGGATAATGAAAAACTGTTTTTT.

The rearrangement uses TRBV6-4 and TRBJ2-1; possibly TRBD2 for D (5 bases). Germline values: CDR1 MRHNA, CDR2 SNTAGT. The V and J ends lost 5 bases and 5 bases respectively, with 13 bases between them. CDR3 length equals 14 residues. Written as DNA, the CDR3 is TGTGCCAGCAGTCTCACAGCGGTTGACAATGAGCAGTTCTTC. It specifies CASSLTAVDNEQFF.

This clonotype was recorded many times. CDR3 sequence (DNA): TGTGCCATCAGTGAGTCGAATTCGGGGACGGACGTATATTTT. It translates to CAISESNSGTDVYF. J is TRBJ1-3 and V is TRBV10-3; a weak D match, TRBD1 (5 bases). The CDR3 contains 14 residues. Between the trimmed V and J ends, which lost 0 bases and 14 bases, there was a span of 17 bases. Per germline, CDR1 ENHRY and CDR2 SYGVKD.

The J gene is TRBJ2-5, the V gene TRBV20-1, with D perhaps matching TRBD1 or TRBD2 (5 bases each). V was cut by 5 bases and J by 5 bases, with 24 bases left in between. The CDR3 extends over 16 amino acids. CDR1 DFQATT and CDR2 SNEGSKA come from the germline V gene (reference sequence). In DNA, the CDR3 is TGCAGTGCTGAAGCGAGGGGACGAGAATGGGGGGAGACCCAGTACTTC. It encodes CSAEARGREWGETQYF.

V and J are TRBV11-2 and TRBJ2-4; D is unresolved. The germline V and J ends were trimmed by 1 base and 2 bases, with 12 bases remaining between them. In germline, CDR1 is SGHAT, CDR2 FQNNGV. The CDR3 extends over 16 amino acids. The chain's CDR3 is CASSLAPGTPKNIQYF. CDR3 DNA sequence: TGTGCCAGCAGCTTAGCCCCAGGCACCCCCAAAAACATTCAGTACTTC.

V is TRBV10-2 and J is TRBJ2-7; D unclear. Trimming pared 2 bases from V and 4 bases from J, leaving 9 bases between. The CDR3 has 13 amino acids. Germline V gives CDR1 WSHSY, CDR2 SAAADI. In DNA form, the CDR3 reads TGCGCCAGCAGTGAGATTCGGACGTACGAGCAGTACTTC. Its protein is CASSEIRTYEQYF.

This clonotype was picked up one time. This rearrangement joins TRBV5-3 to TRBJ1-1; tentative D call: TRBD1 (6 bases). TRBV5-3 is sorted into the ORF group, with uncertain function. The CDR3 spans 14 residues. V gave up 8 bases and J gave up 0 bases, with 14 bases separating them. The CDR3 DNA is TGTGCCAGCAGCCGAGACAGGATGAACACTGAAGCTTTCTTT. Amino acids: CASSRDRMNTEAFF.

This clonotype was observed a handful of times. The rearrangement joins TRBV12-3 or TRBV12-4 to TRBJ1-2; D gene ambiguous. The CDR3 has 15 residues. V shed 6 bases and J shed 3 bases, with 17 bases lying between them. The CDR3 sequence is CASSSLGRAYYGYTF. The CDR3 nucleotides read TGTGCCAGCAGCTCTTTGGGGAGGGCCTACTATGGCTACACCTTC.